One and the same sample provided the 20 T cell receptor beta chains below, sequenced in a study of cytomegalovirus exposure and HLA in healthy donors. Generated by immunoSEQ multiplex PCR, the TCRdb table keeps only in-frame clones and is missing some. The sample records 82,000 or so clones, about 92% being singletons. The sequenced sample consisted of PBMCs. The receptors come from a young man in good health and CMV-seronegative.

The chain is built from TRBV30 and TRBJ2-1, with 9 bases aligning to TRBD2. Germline-derived CDR1 and CDR2 are GTSNPN and SVGIG (reference sequence). The V and J ends lost 3 bases and 6 bases, in that order; junction bases with no gene match: 9. The CDR3 is made up of 15 amino acids. The CDR3 DNA reads as TGTGCCTGGAGAGGAATAGCGGGAGTGGGCAATGAGCAGTTCTTC. The encoded protein is CAWRGIAGVGNEQFF.

A single count supports this clone. The chain combines TRBV6-5 with TRBJ1-2; unclear D gene. V lost 2 bases and J 4 bases, leaving 8 bases between the germline ends. The length of the CDR3 is 13 residues. The germline CDR1 and CDR2 sequences are MNHEY and SVGAGI. The CDR3 sequence: CASSYLGGYGYTF. The DNA of the CDR3 is TGTGCCAGCAGTTACCTCGGCGGCTATGGCTACACCTTC.

The rearrangement links TRBV6-4 to TRBJ2-1; possibly TRBD1 for D (5 bases). This CDR3 comprises 15 residues. V lost 5 bases, J lost 0 bases, and 11 bases lay in between. Germline CDR1 reads MRHNA; CDR2 reads SNTAGT. The CDR3 sequence: CASSQTVSSYNEQFF. The CDR3 DNA reads as TGTGCCAGCAGTCAGACAGTGAGCTCCTACAATGAGCAGTTCTTC.

This clone was seen once. J is TRBJ1-2 and V is TRBV10-2; D might be TRBD1 (5 bases). The length of the CDR3 is 16 residues. Germline V lookup: CDR1 WSHSY, CDR2 SAAADI. V lost 5 bases, J lost 2 bases, and 18 bases lay in between. Here the CDR3 reads CASSYGTLRSNYGYTF. DNA of the CDR3: TGCGCCAGCAGTTATGGGACTCTCAGGTCCAACTATGGCTACACCTTC.

This clone was recorded once. The gene calls are TRBV6-5 and TRBJ2-5; D is uncertain. Trimming removed 6 bases from V and 2 bases from J, with 13 bases in between. The CDR3 has 14 residues. Germline values: CDR1 MNHEY, CDR2 SVGAGI. The CDR3 DNA reads TGTGCCAGCAGCACCCGATACGCGCAAGAGACCCAGTACTTC. Its protein product is CASSTRYAQETQYF.

The CDR3: CASSRASGINEQFF. The DNA of the CDR3 is TGTGCCAGCAGCCGGGCTAGCGGAATTAATGAGCAGTTCTTC. The chain couples TRBV27 to TRBJ2-1; 7 bases fit TRBD2. With 6 bases clipped from V and 7 bases from J, the junction kept 9 bases outside the gene matches. CDR1 is MNHEY and CDR2 is SMNVEV in the germline V gene (reference sequence). The CDR3 runs to 14 residues.

This chain uses TRBV6-5 with TRBJ1-1, with TRBD1 as a possible D gene (6 bases). The germline V gene has CDR1 MNHEY and CDR2 SVGAGI. V lost 5 bases, J lost 1 base, and 11 bases lay in between. The CDR3 extends over 14 amino acids. The CDR3 DNA reads as TGTGCCAGCAGTCGACAGGTCCCGAACACTGAAGCTTTCTTT. Amino acids: CASSRQVPNTEAFF.

J is TRBJ2-3 and V is TRBV30; 10 bases align to TRBD2. Trimming took 0 bases from V and 8 from J; bases not matched to a gene: 8. Germline CDR1 reads GTSNPN; CDR2 reads SVGIG (reference sequence). This CDR3 spans 15 amino acids. CDR3 coding DNA: TGTGCCTGGAGTGTACATCTAGCGGGAGACGGTACGCAGTATTTT. Its protein product is CAWSVHLAGDGTQYF.

The chain couples TRBV19 to TRBJ1-2, with TRBD1 matching 9 bases. CDR1 and CDR2 from the germline V gene are LNHDA and SQIVND (reference sequence). The CDR3 is 15 amino acids. V shed 4 bases, J shed 7 bases, and the junction held 10 bases outside the gene matches. The CDR3 region is CASSSDQTGGTGYTF. The CDR3 DNA follows: TGTGCCAGTAGTAGCGATCAGACAGGGGGGACTGGCTACACCTTC. Complete variable domain (other parts from reference TRBV19 and TRBJ1-2): DGGITQSPKYLFRKEGQNVTLSCEQNLNHDAMYWYRQDPGQGLRLIYYSQIVNDFQKGDIAEGYSVSREKKESFPLTVTSAQKNPTAFYLCASSSDQTGGTGYTFGSGTRLTVV.

The chain carries TRBV18 and TRBJ2-7; TRBD1 might be the D (5 bases). The ends were cut back, 0 bases at V and 2 bases at J, with 11 bases in the middle. CDR1 is KGHSH and CDR2 is LQKENI in the germline V gene. The CDR3 runs to 15 residues. CDR3 loop: CASSPPAVGAYEQYF. As DNA, the CDR3 is TGTGCCAGCTCACCACCGGCGGTAGGGGCCTACGAGCAGTACTTC.

This chain links TRBV7-2 with TRBJ1-5; D not resolved. This CDR3 contains 13 residues. Deletions cut 1 base from V and 7 bases from J, with 8 bases between. Germline CDR1 is SGHTA and CDR2 is FQGNSA. The CDR3 DNA follows: TGTGCCAGCAGCTTAGGCCCCACACAGCCCCAGCATTTT. Protein: CASSLGPTQPQHF.

V usage is TRBV29-1 and J usage is TRBJ2-2; 10 nucleotides align to TRBD2. J was trimmed by 1 base and V by 6 bases; bases with no gene match: 5. Germline CDR1 reads SQVTM; CDR2 reads ANQGSEA. The CDR3 contains 15 residues. The CDR3 nucleotides read TGCAGCGTCCTCATAGCGGGAGGGAACACCGGGGAGCTGTTTTTT. It yields the protein CSVLIAGGNTGELFF.

The rearrangement joins TRBV5-6 to TRBJ1-3; perhaps TRBD1 as D (6 bases). V was clipped by 1 base and J by 4 bases, with 9 bases between them. The CDR3 extends over 14 amino acids. Germline V gives CDR1 SGHDT, CDR2 YYEEEE. The CDR3 spells CASSLYRAGNTIYF. CDR3 sequence (DNA): TGTGCCAGCAGCTTGTACAGGGCCGGAAACACCATATATTTT.

CDR3 bases: TGTGCCAGCAGCTTAGCGTACCGGGACAGGGGGAACTATGGCTACACCTTC. Protein product: CASSLAYRDRGNYGYTF. The chain joins TRBV7-9 to TRBJ1-2, with 11 bases identical to TRBD1. Trimming took 0 bases from V and 2 from J; bases not matched to a gene: 5. The length of the CDR3 is 17 residues. In germline, CDR1 is SEHNR, CDR2 FQNEAQ (reference sequence).

J is TRBJ1-3 and V is TRBV5-4; TRBD1 aligns across 7 bases. The ends lost 4 bases at V and 3 bases at J; junction bases unmatched: 4. In germline, CDR1 is SGHNT, CDR2 YYREEE (reference sequence). This CDR3 is 14 amino acids long. CDR3 in amino acids: CASSLQGFGNTIYF. The CDR3 coding sequence is TGTGCCAGCAGCCTACAGGGGTTTGGAAACACCATATATTTT.

By share, this clone counts as medium-sized. This sequence joins TRBV21-1 and TRBJ1-1; the DNA was not compared with TRBD1, the D call given in the table. TRBV21-1 is tagged as a pseudogene. CDR3 length: 13 residues. The CDR3 loop is CASSAQGASEAFF. Here the CDR3 DNA reads TGTGCCAGCAGCGCCCAGGGGGCTAGTGAAGCTTTCTTT.

The chain joins TRBV29-1 to TRBJ1-2; no firm D call. Germline values: CDR1 SQVTM, CDR2 ANQGSEA. This CDR3 spans 12 amino acids. Deletions cut 3 bases from V and 2 bases from J, with 7 bases between. CDR3 residues: CSVDPGNYGYTF. CDR3 sequence (DNA): TGCAGCGTTGACCCAGGAAACTATGGCTACACCTTC.

The CDR3 DNA follows: TGCGCCAGCAGGTATACACAGGGGAGGGAGACCCAGTACTTC. This encodes CASRYTQGRETQYF. The genes are TRBV5-1 and TRBJ2-5; maybe TRBD1 (7 bases). The germline CDR1 and CDR2 sequences are SGHRS and YFSETQ. The CDR3 sequence is 14 residues long. V lost 5 bases, J lost 5 bases, and 16 bases lay in between.

The gene calls are TRBV19 and TRBJ1-1; TRBD1 agrees at 8 bases. This CDR3 is built from 15 residues. In germline, CDR1 is LNHDA, CDR2 SQIVND (reference sequence). The ends lost 5 bases at V and 1 base at J; junction bases unmatched: 6. CDR3 nucleotides: TGTGCCAGTAGTGTCCCGGGACAGGAGAACACTGAAGCTTTCTTT. The encoded protein is CASSVPGQENTEAFF.

The V gene is TRBV2, the J gene TRBJ2-5; 9 nucleotides line up with TRBD2. Looked up from germline, CDR1 is SNHLY and CDR2 is FYNNEI. V lost 3 bases, J lost 4 bases, and 9 bases stayed unmatched. The CDR3 loop spans 16 amino acids. CDR3 residues: CASSDRIAGVAETQYF. The CDR3 DNA reads as TGTGCCAGCAGTGATCGTATAGCGGGAGTGGCAGAGACCCAGTACTTC.